Included here is one T cell receptor (beta chain) sequence, with context. Methods used by the authors: Amplification from reference gene primers served as the basis for estimated nucleated cell counts. Generated by immunoSEQ multiplex PCR, the TCRdb table keeps only in-frame clones and is missing some. V and J calls and clone size are copied from that table; D and trimming were computed from the DNA. The repertoire includes about 220,000 clones, roughly 88% of them detected once, and about 15% sits in the top ten. The sample originates from a study of blood T cell repertoires in COVID-19. This study enrolled people aged about 18 to 90 from 24 US geographic areas. Participants were placed into cohorts based on the clinical history they reported. The CDR3 sequence is 16 residues long. CDR1 and CDR2 from the germline V gene are SGHDT and YYEEEE. V shed 4 bases and J 0 bases; nucleotides not matched to a gene: 8.

The chain is built from TRBV5-6 and TRBJ2-3, with 7 bases that match TRBD1. The sample taken for sequencing was PBMCs or T cells enriched from blood (not recorded which). The clonotype comes from a woman aged 50 to 60 with acute COVID-19. This chain's CDR3 is CASSTDRSSSTDTQYF. Written as DNA, the CDR3 is TGTGCCAGCAGCACGGACAGGAGCTCTAGCACAGATACGCAGTATTTT.